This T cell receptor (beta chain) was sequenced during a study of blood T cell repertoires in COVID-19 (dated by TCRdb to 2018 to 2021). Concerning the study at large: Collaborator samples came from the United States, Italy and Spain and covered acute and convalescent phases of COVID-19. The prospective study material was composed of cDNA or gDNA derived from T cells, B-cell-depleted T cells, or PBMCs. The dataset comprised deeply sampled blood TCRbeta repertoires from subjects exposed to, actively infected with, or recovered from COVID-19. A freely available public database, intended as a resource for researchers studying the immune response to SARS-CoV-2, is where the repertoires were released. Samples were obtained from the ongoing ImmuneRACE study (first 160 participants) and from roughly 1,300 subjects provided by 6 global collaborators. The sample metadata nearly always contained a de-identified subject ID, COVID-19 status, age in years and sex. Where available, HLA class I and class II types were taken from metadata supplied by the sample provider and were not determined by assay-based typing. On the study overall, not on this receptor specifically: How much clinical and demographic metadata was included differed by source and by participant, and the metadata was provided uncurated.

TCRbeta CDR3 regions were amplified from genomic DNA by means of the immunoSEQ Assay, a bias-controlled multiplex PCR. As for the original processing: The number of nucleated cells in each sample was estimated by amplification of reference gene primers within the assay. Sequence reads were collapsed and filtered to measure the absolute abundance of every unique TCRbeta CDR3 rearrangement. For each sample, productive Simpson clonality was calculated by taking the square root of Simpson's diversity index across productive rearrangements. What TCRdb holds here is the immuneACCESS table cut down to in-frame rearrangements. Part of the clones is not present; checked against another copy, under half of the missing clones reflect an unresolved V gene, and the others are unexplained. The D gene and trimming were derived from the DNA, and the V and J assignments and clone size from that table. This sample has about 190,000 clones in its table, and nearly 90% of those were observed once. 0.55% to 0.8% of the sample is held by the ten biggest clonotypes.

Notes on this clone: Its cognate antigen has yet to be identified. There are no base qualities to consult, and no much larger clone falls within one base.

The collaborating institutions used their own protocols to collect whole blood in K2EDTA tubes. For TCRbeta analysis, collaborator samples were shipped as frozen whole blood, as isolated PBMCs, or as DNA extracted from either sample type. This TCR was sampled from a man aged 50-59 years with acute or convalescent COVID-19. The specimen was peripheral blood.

The CDR3 sequence is CASSGPGVNSNQPQHF. Read as DNA, the sequence is TGTGCCAGCAGCGGACCAGGGGTAAATAGCAATCAGCCCCAGCATTTT. The receptor chain draws on TRBV7-9 and TRBJ1-5; the D gene is perhaps TRBD1, from 6 matching bases. V gives up 5 bases and J gives up 0 bases, and the segment between their germline ends measures 14 bases. The germline V gene (reference sequence) supplies CDR1 SEHNR and CDR2 FQNEAQ. Including the terminal cysteine and phenylalanine, the CDR3 comprises 16 residues. Of all the DNA, just the CDR3 is kept, 48 bases in frame from base 1. Supplemented by the reference TRBV7-9 and TRBJ1-5 proteins around the CDR3, the complete variable domain is DTGVSQNPRHKITKRGQNVTFRCDPISEHNRLYWYRQTLGQGPEFLTYFQNEAQLEKSRLLSDRFSAERPKGSFSTLEIQRTEQGDSAMYLCASSGPGVNSNQPQHFGDGTRLSIL.